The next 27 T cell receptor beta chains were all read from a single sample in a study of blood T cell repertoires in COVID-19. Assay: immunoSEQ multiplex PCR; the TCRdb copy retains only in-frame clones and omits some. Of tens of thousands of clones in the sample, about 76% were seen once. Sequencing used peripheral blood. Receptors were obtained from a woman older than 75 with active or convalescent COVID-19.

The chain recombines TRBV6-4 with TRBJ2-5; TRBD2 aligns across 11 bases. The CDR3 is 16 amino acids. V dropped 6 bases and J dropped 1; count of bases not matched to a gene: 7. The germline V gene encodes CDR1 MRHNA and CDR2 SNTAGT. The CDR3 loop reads CASRRTSGQLQETQYF. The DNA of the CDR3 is TGTGCCAGCAGGAGGACTAGCGGGCAACTCCAAGAGACCCAGTACTTC.

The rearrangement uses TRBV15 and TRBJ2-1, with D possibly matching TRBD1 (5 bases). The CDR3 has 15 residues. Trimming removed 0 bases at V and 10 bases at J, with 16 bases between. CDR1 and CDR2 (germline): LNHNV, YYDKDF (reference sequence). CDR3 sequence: CATSRDGAAVGEQFF. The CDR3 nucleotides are TGTGCCACCAGCAGAGATGGGGCCGCGGTCGGAGAGCAGTTCTTC.

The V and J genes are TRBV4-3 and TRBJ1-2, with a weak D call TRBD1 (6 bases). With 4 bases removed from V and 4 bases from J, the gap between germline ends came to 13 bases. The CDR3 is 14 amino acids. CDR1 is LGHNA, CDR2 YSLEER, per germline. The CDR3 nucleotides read TGCGCCAGCAGCCCAGGGGTCATCGGCTATGGCTACACCTTC. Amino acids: CASSPGVIGYGYTF.

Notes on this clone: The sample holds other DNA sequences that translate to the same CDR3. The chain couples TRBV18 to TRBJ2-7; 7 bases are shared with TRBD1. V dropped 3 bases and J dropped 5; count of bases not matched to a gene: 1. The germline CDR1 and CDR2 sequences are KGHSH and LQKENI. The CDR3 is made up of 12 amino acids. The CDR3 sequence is CASSPQGDEQYF. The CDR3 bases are TGTGCCAGCTCACCTCAGGGGGACGAGCAGTACTTC.

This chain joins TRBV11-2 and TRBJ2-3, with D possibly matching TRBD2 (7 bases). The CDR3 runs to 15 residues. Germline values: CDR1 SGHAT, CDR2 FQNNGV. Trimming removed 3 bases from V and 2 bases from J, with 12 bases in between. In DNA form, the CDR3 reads TGTGCCAGCAGCTTTATGGGGGGGGCCACAGATACGCAGTATTTT. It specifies CASSFMGGATDTQYF. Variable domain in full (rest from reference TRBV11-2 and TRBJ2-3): EAGVAQSPRYKIIEKRQSVAFWCNPISGHATLYWYQQILGQGPKLLIQFQNNGVVDDSQLPKDRFSAERLKGVDSTLKIQPAKLEDSAVYLCASSFMGGATDTQYFGPGTRLTVL.

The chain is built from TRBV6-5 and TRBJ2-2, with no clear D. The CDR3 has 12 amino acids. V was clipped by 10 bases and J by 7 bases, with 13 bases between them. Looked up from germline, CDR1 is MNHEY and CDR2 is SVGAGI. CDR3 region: CATRLGLGELFF. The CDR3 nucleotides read TGTGCCACCCGCCTTGGGCTCGGGGAGCTGTTTTTT.

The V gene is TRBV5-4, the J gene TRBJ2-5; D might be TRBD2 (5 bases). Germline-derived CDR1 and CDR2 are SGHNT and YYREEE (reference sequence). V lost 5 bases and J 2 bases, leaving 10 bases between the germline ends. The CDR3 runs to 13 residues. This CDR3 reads CASSDGDQETQYF. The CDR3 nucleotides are TGTGCCAGCAGTGACGGGGATCAAGAGACCCAGTACTTC.

This chain's CDR3 is CAWSIDRGSGNTIYF. DNA of the CDR3: TGTGCCTGGAGCATCGACAGGGGCTCTGGAAACACCATATATTTT. The V call is TRBV30, the J call TRBJ1-3; TRBD1 aligns across 8 bases. This CDR3 is built from 15 residues. The J segment lost 0 bases and the V segment lost 3 bases, leaving 4 bases of the junction unmatched. Germline V lookup: CDR1 GTSNPN, CDR2 SVGIG (reference sequence).

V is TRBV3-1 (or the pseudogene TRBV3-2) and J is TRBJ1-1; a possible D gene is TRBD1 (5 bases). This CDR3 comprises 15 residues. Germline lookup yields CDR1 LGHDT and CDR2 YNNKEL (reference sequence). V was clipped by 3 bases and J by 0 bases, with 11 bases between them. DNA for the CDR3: TGTGCCAGCAGCCAGGGGTTGACAGTGAACACTGAAGCTTTCTTT. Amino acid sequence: CASSQGLTVNTEAFF.

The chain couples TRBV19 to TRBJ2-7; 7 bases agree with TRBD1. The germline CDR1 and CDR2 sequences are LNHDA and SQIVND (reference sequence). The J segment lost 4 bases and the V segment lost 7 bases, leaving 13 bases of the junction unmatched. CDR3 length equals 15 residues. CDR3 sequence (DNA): TGTGCCAGTAAGGTTCAGGGGACAGCCACGTACGAGCAGTACTTC. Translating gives CASKVQGTATYEQYF.

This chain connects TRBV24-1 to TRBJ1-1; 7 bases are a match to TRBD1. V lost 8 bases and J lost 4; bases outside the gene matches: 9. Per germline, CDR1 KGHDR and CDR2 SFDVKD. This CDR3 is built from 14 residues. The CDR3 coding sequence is TGTGCCACCAATGCTAGGGGGCTGGGCACTGAAGCTTTCTTT. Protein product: CATNARGLGTEAFF.

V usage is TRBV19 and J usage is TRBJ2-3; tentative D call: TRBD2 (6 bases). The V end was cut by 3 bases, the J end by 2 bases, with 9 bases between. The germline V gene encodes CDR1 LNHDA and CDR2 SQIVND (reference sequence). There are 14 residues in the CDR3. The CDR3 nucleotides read TGTGCCAGTAGTATGCGACTAGACACAGATACGCAGTATTTT. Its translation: CASSMRLDTDTQYF. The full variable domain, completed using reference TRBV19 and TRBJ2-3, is DGGITQSPKYLFRKEGQNVTLSCEQNLNHDAMYWYRQDPGQGLRLIYYSQIVNDFQKGDIAEGYSVSREKKESFPLTVTSAQKNPTAFYLCASSMRLDTDTQYFGPGTRLTVL.

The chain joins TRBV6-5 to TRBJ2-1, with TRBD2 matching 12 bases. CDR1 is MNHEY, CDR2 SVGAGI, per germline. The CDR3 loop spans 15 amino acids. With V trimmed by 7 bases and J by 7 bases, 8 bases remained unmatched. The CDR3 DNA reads TGTGCCAGCACCCCTAGCGGGGGGGCCAGTAATGAGCAGTTCTTC. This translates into CASTPSGGASNEQFF.

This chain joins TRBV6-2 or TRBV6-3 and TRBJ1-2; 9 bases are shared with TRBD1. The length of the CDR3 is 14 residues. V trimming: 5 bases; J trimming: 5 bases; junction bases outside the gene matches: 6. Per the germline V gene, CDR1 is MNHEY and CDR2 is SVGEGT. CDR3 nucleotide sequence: TGTGCCAGCAGTCCACAGGGGGCCTTGTATGGCTACACCTTC. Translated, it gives CASSPQGALYGYTF.

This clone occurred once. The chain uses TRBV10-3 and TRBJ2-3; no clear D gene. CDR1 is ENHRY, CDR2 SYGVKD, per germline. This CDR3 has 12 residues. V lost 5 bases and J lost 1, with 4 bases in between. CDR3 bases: TGTGCCATCAGTTCAGGCACAGATACGCAGTATTTT. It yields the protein CAISSGTDTQYF.

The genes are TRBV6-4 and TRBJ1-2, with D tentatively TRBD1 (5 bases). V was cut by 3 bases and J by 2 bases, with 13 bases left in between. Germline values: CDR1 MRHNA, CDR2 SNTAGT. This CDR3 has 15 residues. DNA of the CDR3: TGTGCCAGCAGTGAAGGGTGGGGCAGGAACTATGGCTACACCTTC. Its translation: CASSEGWGRNYGYTF.

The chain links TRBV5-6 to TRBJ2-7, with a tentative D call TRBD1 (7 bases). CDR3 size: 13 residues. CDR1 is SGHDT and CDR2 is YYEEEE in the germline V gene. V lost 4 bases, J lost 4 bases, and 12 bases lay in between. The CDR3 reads CASSTQGRYEQYF. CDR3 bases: TGTGCCAGCAGCACACAGGGGAGGTACGAGCAGTACTTC.

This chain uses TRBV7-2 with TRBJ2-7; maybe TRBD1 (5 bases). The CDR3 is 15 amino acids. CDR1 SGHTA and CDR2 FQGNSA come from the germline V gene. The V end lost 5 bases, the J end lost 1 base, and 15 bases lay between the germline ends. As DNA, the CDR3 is TGTGCCAGCAGCACAACAGGAGAGCGATCCTACGAGCAGTACTTC. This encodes CASSTTGERSYEQYF.

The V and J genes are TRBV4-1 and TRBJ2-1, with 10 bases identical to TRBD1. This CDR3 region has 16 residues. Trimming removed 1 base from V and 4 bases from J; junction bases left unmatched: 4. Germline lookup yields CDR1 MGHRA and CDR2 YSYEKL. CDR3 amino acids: CASSQGRTGGYNEQFF. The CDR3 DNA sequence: TGCGCCAGCAGCCAAGGTAGGACAGGGGGTTACAATGAGCAGTTCTTC.

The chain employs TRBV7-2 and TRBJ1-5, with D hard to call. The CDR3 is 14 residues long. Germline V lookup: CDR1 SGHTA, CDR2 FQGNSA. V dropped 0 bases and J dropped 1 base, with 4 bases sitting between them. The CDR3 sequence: CASSLAGSNQPQHF. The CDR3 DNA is TGTGCCAGCAGCTTAGCGGGCAGCAATCAGCCCCAGCATTTT.

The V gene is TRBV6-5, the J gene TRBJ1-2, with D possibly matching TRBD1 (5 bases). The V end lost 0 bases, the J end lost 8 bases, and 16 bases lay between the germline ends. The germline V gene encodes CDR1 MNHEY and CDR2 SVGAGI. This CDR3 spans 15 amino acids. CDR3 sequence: CASSYSGGEAGGYTF. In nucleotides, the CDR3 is TGTGCCAGCAGTTACTCGGGGGGTGAAGCTGGAGGCTACACCTTC.

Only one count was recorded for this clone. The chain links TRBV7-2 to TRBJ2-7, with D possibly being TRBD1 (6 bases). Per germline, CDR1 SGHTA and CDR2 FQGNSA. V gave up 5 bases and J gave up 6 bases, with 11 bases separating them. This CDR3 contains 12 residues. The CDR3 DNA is TGTGCCAGCAGCCAGGACAGCGCCGAGCAGTACTTC. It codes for CASSQDSAEQYF.

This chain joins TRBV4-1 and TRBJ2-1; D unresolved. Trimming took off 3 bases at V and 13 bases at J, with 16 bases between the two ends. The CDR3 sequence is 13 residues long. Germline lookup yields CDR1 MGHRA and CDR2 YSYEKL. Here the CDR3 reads CASSQAGLQRQFF. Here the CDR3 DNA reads TGCGCCAGCAGCCAGGCCGGCCTTCAGCGACAGTTCTTC.

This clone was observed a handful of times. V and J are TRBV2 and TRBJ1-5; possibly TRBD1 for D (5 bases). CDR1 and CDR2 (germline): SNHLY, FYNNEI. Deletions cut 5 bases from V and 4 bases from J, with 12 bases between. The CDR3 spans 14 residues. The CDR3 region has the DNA TGTGCCAGCAGTTTGGGGTCAGGGAATCAGCCCCAGCATTTT. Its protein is CASSLGSGNQPQHF.

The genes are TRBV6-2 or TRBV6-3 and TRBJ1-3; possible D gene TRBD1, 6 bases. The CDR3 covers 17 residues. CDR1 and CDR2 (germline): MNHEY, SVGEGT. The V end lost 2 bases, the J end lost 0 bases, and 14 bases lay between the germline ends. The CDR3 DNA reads TGTGCCAGCAGTTACCCAACGGACAGCCGCTCTGGAAACACCATATATTTT. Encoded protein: CASSYPTDSRSGNTIYF.

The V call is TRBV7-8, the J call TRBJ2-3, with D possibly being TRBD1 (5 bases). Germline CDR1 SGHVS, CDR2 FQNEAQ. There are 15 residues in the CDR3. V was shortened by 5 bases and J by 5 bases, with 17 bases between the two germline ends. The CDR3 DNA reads TGTGCCAGCAGCCTCGATGGCGGTAGGGGAGATACGCAGTATTTT. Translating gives CASSLDGGRGDTQYF.

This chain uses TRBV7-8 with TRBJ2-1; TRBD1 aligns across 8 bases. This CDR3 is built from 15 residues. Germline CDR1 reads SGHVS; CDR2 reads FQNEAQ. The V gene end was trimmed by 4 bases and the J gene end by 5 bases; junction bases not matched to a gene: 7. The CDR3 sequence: CASSSPTGVDNEQFF. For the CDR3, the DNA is TGTGCCAGCAGCTCCCCGACAGGGGTAGACAATGAGCAGTTCTTC.